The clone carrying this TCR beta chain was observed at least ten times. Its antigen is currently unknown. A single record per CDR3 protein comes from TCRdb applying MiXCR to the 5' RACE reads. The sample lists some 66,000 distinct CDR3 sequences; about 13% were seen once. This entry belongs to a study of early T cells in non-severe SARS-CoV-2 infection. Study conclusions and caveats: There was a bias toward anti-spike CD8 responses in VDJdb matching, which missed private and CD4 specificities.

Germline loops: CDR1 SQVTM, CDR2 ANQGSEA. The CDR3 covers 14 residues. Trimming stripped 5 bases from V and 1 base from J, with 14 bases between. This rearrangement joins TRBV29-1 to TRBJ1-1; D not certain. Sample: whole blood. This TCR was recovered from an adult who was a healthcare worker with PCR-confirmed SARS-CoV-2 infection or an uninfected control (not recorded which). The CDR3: CSVMMVGRNTEAFF. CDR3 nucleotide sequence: TGCAGCGTTATGATGGTCGGTCGGAACACTGAAGCTTTCTTT.